This TCR beta chain was obtained from a study of human T cells and chemical hapten exposure. TCRdb processed the RACE reads anew with MiXCR; each CDR3 protein has one entry. The sample contains about 84,000 distinct CDR3 sequences, 10% of which appear only once. The CDR3 loop spans 14 amino acids. Trimming cost V 6 bases and J 4 bases, with 15 bases left between them. CDR1 and CDR2 (germline): SGHNT, YYREEE (reference sequence). This clonotype came up a few times. As for time point: patch test 2, 6 weeks after DPC sensitization. As to treatment: therapeutic diphenylcyclopropenone sensitization with weekly scalp DPC.

The sample was whole blood, taken in connection with sensitization to the hapten diphenylcyclopropenone (DPC). The chain employs TRBV5-4 and TRBJ2-3; no clear D gene. This receptor was taken from a woman in her forties or fifties with alopecia areata. Some clones in this sample may be carry-over from other donors' samples. This CDR3 is CASKDGLGSDTQYF. The DNA for the CDR3 is TGTGCCAGCAAAGATGGCCTCGGGTCAGATACGCAGTATTTT.